The 28 T cell receptor beta chains presented below share a single source sample, sequenced in a study of PD-L1 blockade in urothelial cancer. TCRdb's copy holds only in-frame clones and misses some; the assay was immunoSEQ multiplex PCR. The table has about 74,000 clones, 84% seen once; the top ten hold roughly 4.5%. The specimen was PBMCs, collected around atezolizumab (anti-PD-L1) treatment. These receptor sequences come from a man between 65 and 80 years old with urothelial cancer.

This chain connects TRBV19 to TRBJ2-7; 9 bases align to TRBD1. Germline assignment: CDR1 LNHDA and CDR2 SQIVND (reference sequence). J lost 0 bases, V lost 3 bases, and 3 bases had no gene match. This CDR3 contains 15 residues. The CDR3 DNA reads as TGTGCCAGTAGTATCCTGGGACAGGGCTCCTACGAGCAGTACTTC. Encoded protein: CASSILGQGSYEQYF.

This chain connects TRBV30 to TRBJ2-3; possibly TRBD2 for D (5 bases). This CDR3 contains 12 residues. Germline CDR1 GTSNPN, CDR2 SVGIG (reference sequence). V was trimmed by 0 bases and J by 6 bases, leaving 7 bases between them. CDR3 loop: CAWSVLEDTQYF. The CDR3 nucleotides are TGTGCCTGGAGTGTACTAGAGGATACGCAGTATTTT.

The rearrangement uses TRBV19 and TRBJ2-7; TRBD2 matches at 8 bases. Germline V gene sequence: CDR1 LNHDA, CDR2 SQIVND (reference sequence). After removal of 4 bases from V and 0 bases from J, the junction contained 2 bases not matched to a gene. The CDR3 has 14 amino acids. The CDR3 DNA reads as TGTGCCAGTAGTACTGGACTAGCCTCCTACGAGCAGTACTTC. Its translation: CASSTGLASYEQYF.

This clone has only a few counts. V gene TRBV5-1 combines with J gene TRBJ2-7; 8 nucleotides line up with TRBD2. V shed 0 bases, J shed 5 bases, and the junction held 13 bases outside the gene matches. There are 17 residues in the CDR3. CDR1 and CDR2 from the germline V gene are SGHRS and YFSETQ. The CDR3 loop reads CASSLGTSRATLHEQYF. The CDR3 DNA sequence: TGCGCCAGCAGCTTGGGGACTAGCAGAGCTACTCTCCACGAGCAGTACTTC.

The gene calls are TRBV5-6 and TRBJ2-1, with 11 positions matching TRBD2. CDR1 is SGHDT and CDR2 is YYEEEE in the germline V gene. This CDR3 is built from 16 residues. The V and J ends lost 2 bases and 2 bases, in that order; junction bases with no gene match: 3. The DNA for the CDR3 is TGTGCCAGCAGCTTTAGCGGGAGGGCCGCCTACAATGAGCAGTTCTTC. It yields the protein CASSFSGRAAYNEQFF.

V usage is TRBV5-6 and J usage is TRBJ1-3; TRBD1 matches 12 bases. Trimming cost V 2 bases and J 4 bases; bases outside gene matches: 7. The CDR3 totals 17 residues. The germline V gene encodes CDR1 SGHDT and CDR2 YYEEEE. Here the CDR3 DNA reads TGTGCCAGCAGCTTCAGGGGACAGGGGGCCTCGGGAAACACCATATATTTT. Amino acid sequence: CASSFRGQGASGNTIYF.

This clone appeared once. The chain carries TRBV19 and TRBJ2-3; 8 positions agree with TRBD1. This CDR3 is 14 amino acids long. In germline, CDR1 is LNHDA, CDR2 SQIVND (reference sequence). Trimming cost V 5 bases and J 3 bases; bases outside gene matches: 4. This CDR3 reads CASSSRDRTDTQYF. CDR3 in DNA: TGTGCCAGTAGTTCCCGGGACAGGACAGATACGCAGTATTTT.

The V call is TRBV6-1, the J call TRBJ1-4; D perhaps matches TRBD1 (6 bases). V was trimmed by 7 bases and J by 5 bases, leaving 17 bases between them. Germline V gene lookup returns CDR1 MNHNS and CDR2 SASEGT. The CDR3 covers 15 residues. CDR3 loop: CASIPPGGVNEKLFF. Here the CDR3 DNA reads TGTGCCAGCATCCCCCCGGGGGGCGTAAATGAAAAACTGTTTTTT.

This rearrangement joins TRBV27 to TRBJ2-7; TRBD2 agrees at 8 bases. V dropped 0 bases and J dropped 3; count of bases not matched to a gene: 4. Germline V CDR1 and CDR2: MNHEY, SMNVEV (reference sequence). The CDR3 has 15 residues. CDR3 loop: CASSLSSGKDYEQYF. CDR3 sequence (DNA): TGTGCCAGCAGTTTATCTAGCGGGAAAGACTACGAGCAGTACTTC.

In nucleotides, the CDR3 is TGCAGCGTGCACAGCAGCACTTATGGCTACACCTTC. Translation: CSVHSSTYGYTF. This sequence joins TRBV29-1 and TRBJ1-2; D is ambiguous. CDR1 SQVTM and CDR2 ANQGSEA come from the germline V gene. V was shortened by 6 bases and J by 5 bases, with 13 bases between the two germline ends. This CDR3 has 12 residues.

This chain links TRBV19 with TRBJ1-3, with D perhaps matching TRBD1 (5 bases). The CDR3 length is 16 residues. Germline V gene lookup returns CDR1 LNHDA and CDR2 SQIVND (reference sequence). Trimming pared 2 bases from V and 0 bases from J, leaving 11 bases between. The CDR3 region is CASSINPGDSGNTIYF. In DNA, the CDR3 is TGTGCCAGTAGTATAAACCCGGGGGACTCTGGAAACACCATATATTTT.

The chain is built from TRBV15 and TRBJ1-5, with D perhaps matching TRBD1 (6 bases). The CDR3 has 13 residues. Germline V gene lookup returns CDR1 LNHNV and CDR2 YYDKDF (reference sequence). V was trimmed by 8 bases and J by 2 bases, leaving 10 bases between them. The chain's CDR3 is CATGKGGNQPQHF. The CDR3 DNA reads TGTGCCACCGGGAAGGGGGGCAATCAGCCCCAGCATTTT.

This chain uses TRBV4-2 with TRBJ1-1; D remains unclear. The length of the CDR3 is 14 residues. Germline CDR1 LGHNA, CDR2 YNFKEQ. The ends were cut back, 4 bases at V and 4 bases at J, with 13 bases in the middle. CDR3 DNA: TGTGCCAGCAGCCCACCCCTAGAGAGCACTGAAGCTTTCTTT. Amino acids: CASSPPLESTEAFF.

This chain links TRBV11-2 with TRBJ2-7; 9 nucleotides agree with TRBD2. The germline V gene encodes CDR1 SGHAT and CDR2 FQNNGV. CDR3 length: 14 amino acids. The V segment lost 7 bases and the J segment 6 bases; nucleotides outside the gene matches: 10. In DNA form, the CDR3 reads TGTGCCAGCACTTTGTCTAGCGGGATCGGCGAGCAGTACTTC. Protein product: CASTLSSGIGEQYF.

V usage is TRBV7-8 and J usage is TRBJ1-1; no clear D. CDR1 is SGHVS and CDR2 is FQNEAQ in the germline V gene. The CDR3 contains 14 residues. V lost 5 bases, J lost 4 bases, and 14 bases lay in between. CDR3 loop: CASSRLLAGTEAFF. The DNA for the CDR3 is TGTGCCAGCAGCCGGCTCCTAGCGGGCACTGAAGCTTTCTTT.

This chain links TRBV5-1 with TRBJ2-7; TRBD2 aligns across 13 bases. With 4 bases clipped from V and 5 bases from J, the junction kept 3 bases outside the gene matches. The CDR3 sequence is 14 residues long. CDR1 is SGHRS, CDR2 YFSETQ, per germline. Here the CDR3 DNA reads TGCGCCAGCAGCCCTGGGACTAGCGGGAACGAGCAGTACTTC. Translation: CASSPGTSGNEQYF.

The J gene is TRBJ2-4, the V gene TRBV30, with 15 bases matching TRBD2. This CDR3 region has 18 residues. Germline V gene data show CDR1 as GTSNPN and CDR2 as SVGIG (reference sequence). The J segment lost 0 bases and the V segment lost 3 bases, leaving 6 bases of the junction unmatched. CDR3 in DNA: TGTGCCTGGAGACGGACTAGCGGGAGGGCCCTAGCCAAAAACATTCAGTACTTC. Its translation: CAWRRTSGRALAKNIQYF.

The chain joins TRBV7-2 to TRBJ2-1; TRBD2 is a possible D gene (6 bases). The CDR3 loop spans 13 amino acids. The V and J ends lost 6 bases and 3 bases respectively, with 9 bases between them. Germline CDR1 and CDR2: SGHTA and FQGNSA. This chain's CDR3 is CASRLAFYNEQFF. In DNA form, the CDR3 reads TGTGCCAGCAGGCTAGCGTTCTACAATGAGCAGTTCTTC.

The CDR3 bases are TGCAGTGCCCCGGACAGCTACGAGCAGTACTTC. Its translation: CSAPDSYEQYF. This chain connects TRBV20-1 to TRBJ2-7; maybe TRBD1 (6 bases). Trimming stripped 6 bases from V and 3 bases from J, with 9 bases between. This CDR3 has 11 amino acids. The germline V gene has CDR1 DFQATT and CDR2 SNEGSKA (reference sequence).

The chain joins TRBV28 to TRBJ2-7; perhaps TRBD1 as D (6 bases). Deletions cut 3 bases from V and 4 bases from J, with 13 bases between. CDR3 length: 14 residues. Germline CDR1 is MDHEN and CDR2 is SYDVKM. In DNA form, the CDR3 reads TGTGCCAGCAGTTTGGGACACACTTTTTACGAGCAGTACTTC. Translated, it gives CASSLGHTFYEQYF.

The chain recombines TRBV11-2 with TRBJ2-3; possibly TRBD2 for D (7 bases). The CDR3 sequence is 19 residues long. V lost 3 bases, J lost 2 bases, and 24 bases lay in between. Germline V gene data show CDR1 as SGHAT and CDR2 as FQNNGV. The CDR3 DNA follows: TGTGCCAGCAGCTTTCCGAGGATGTTGGTGGGGGGGCACACAGATACGCAGTATTTT. It translates to CASSFPRMLVGGHTDTQYF. Full variable domain (rest looked up from reference TRBV11-2 and TRBJ2-3): EAGVAQSPRYKIIEKRQSVAFWCNPISGHATLYWYQQILGQGPKLLIQFQNNGVVDDSQLPKDRFSAERLKGVDSTLKIQPAKLEDSAVYLCASSFPRMLVGGHTDTQYFGPGTRLTVL.

This clone has only one observation. The chain carries TRBV9 and TRBJ1-5; 10 bases agree with TRBD1. CDR1 SGDLS and CDR2 YYNGEE come from the germline V gene. V gave up 3 bases and J gave up 5 bases; unmatched junction bases: 2. The CDR3 totals 14 residues. Here the CDR3 DNA reads TGTGCCAGCAGCGCAGGACAGGGGGATCAGCCCCAGCATTTT. Encoded protein: CASSAGQGDQPQHF.

In its sample, this clone was seen once. V and J are TRBV29-1 and TRBJ1-2; D is perhaps TRBD1 (5 bases). Trimming pared 4 bases from V and 6 bases from J, leaving 9 bases between. CDR3 length: 11 amino acids. CDR1 is SQVTM, CDR2 ANQGSEA, per germline. CDR3 amino acids: CSVAGFDGYTF. The CDR3 region has the DNA TGCAGCGTTGCAGGGTTCGATGGCTACACCTTC.

This chain joins TRBV6-1 and TRBJ2-5; D is perhaps TRBD2 (5 bases). The V and J ends lost 6 bases and 1 base respectively, with 12 bases between them. The CDR3 loop spans 14 amino acids. CDR1 and CDR2 (germline): MNHNS, SASEGT. The CDR3 here is CASRGIGLQETQYF. As DNA, the CDR3 is TGTGCCAGCAGGGGTATCGGACTCCAAGAGACCCAGTACTTC.

The chain has TRBV27 and TRBJ1-2, with TRBD1 matching over 8 bases. Germline CDR1 MNHEY, CDR2 SMNVEV (reference sequence). With V trimmed by 5 bases and J by 4 bases, 15 bases remained unmatched. The CDR3 covers 17 residues. Written as DNA, the CDR3 is TGTGCCAGCAGTCCCACGACAGGGGAGGTTGATGGCTATGGCTACACCTTC. Translating gives CASSPTTGEVDGYGYTF.

The CDR3 region is CAMGGASGRERYNEQFF. The CDR3 DNA is TGTGCCATGGGCGGAGCTAGCGGGAGGGAACGCTACAATGAGCAGTTCTTC. The V gene is TRBV6-4, the J gene TRBJ2-1, with 12 positions matching TRBD2. Germline CDR1 reads MRHNA; CDR2 reads SNTAGT. This CDR3 region has 17 residues. J lost 3 bases, V lost 10 bases, and 13 bases had no gene match.

The sample holds a few counts of this clone. The chain combines TRBV9 with TRBJ1-1, with unresolved D. V lost 4 bases and J 1 base, leaving 8 bases between the germline ends. Looked up from germline, CDR1 is SGDLS and CDR2 is YYNGEE. This CDR3 spans 13 amino acids. The CDR3 loop is CASSSVTNTEAFF. CDR3 coding DNA: TGTGCCAGCAGCTCGGTTACGAACACTGAAGCTTTCTTT.

This chain joins TRBV28 and TRBJ1-2; maybe TRBD1 (6 bases). CDR1 is MDHEN, CDR2 SYDVKM, per germline. The CDR3 runs to 13 residues. The V gene lost 6 bases and the J gene lost 7 bases, with 15 bases spanning the gap. CDR3 loop: CASSPDRFRGYTF. The CDR3 bases are TGTGCCAGCAGCCCCGACAGGTTCCGTGGCTACACCTTC.